The clone carrying this T cell receptor (beta chain) was recorded once. Its antigen is not known. Additional DNA sequences in this sample encode the identical CDR3. This record belongs to a study of shared clonotypes between healthy human individuals. The naive CD8 subset, CD45RO-negative cells positively selected for CCR7, excluded terminally differentiated effector memory CD45RA+ cells. Generated by immunoSEQ multiplex PCR, the TCRdb table keeps only in-frame clones and is missing some. In the table there are about 2.1 million clones, approximately 92% of which are singletons. General study points: Between a handful of donors, naive CD4 clonotypes were shared at a level of about 5%.

This TCR was recovered from a man aged 18 to 30 in good health. Some clones in this sample may be carry-over from other donors' samples. The sequencing input was naive CD8+ T cells from PBMCs.

The CDR3 nucleotides are TGTGCCAGCAGCTCCCGCAGCGAGACCCAGTACTTC. It specifies CASSSRSETQYF. This chain uses TRBV5-4 with TRBJ2-5; D uncertain. The CDR3 contains 12 residues. From germline, CDR1 is SGHNT and CDR2 YYREEE (reference sequence). Trimming left V 3 bases short and J 5 bases short, with 8 bases between. The variable domain in full, with the rest retrieved from reference TRBV5-4 and TRBJ2-5, is ETGVTQSPTHLIKTRGQQVTLRCSSQSGHNTVSWYQQALGQGPQFIFQYYREEENGRGNFPPRFSGLQFPNYSSELNVNALELDDSALYLCASSSRSETQYFGPGTRLLVL.